A selection of T cell receptor beta chains follows, all from one sample in a study of shared clonotypes between healthy human individuals. Sequencing was performed with immunoSEQ multiplex PCR; in TCRdb, only in-frame clones are kept and a portion is missing. The table has about 600,000 clones, 95% to 98% seen once; the top ten hold 0.3%. The source material was naive CD8+ T cells sorted from blood. All receptors come from a man aged 25-45 years in good health. CDR3s leave out the opening cysteine and the closing phenylalanine or tryptophan. Fields, in order: clone size, J gene, V gene, CDR3 protein. Rows give clone size only sometimes, using once, few, many, or a class for an expanded clone.

clone size: once
J gene: TRBJ2-7
V gene: TRBV27
CDR3 protein: ASSYVGSVYEQY

clone size: .
J gene: TRBJ2-7
V gene: TRBV18
CDR3 protein: ASSPPMGGTEQY

clone size: .
J gene: TRBJ2-7
V gene: TRBV7-9
CDR3 protein: ASSPRAGQRYEQY

clone size: .
J gene: TRBJ2-3
V gene: TRBV9
CDR3 protein: ASSVWGATDTQY

clone size: .
J gene: TRBJ2-3
V gene: TRBV5-4
CDR3 protein: ASSLESSLDTQY

clone size: .
J gene: TRBJ1-2
V gene: TRBV30
CDR3 protein: AWMGDRYGYT

clone size: few
J gene: TRBJ2-7
V gene: TRBV11-3
CDR3 protein: ASSSGTGRDEQY

clone size: .
J gene: TRBJ2-1
V gene: TRBV28
CDR3 protein: ASSPGQGTIYYNEQF

clone size: .
J gene: TRBJ2-7
V gene: TRBV7-9
CDR3 protein: ASSQRRDSYEQY

clone size: .
J gene: TRBJ1-4
V gene: TRBV13
CDR3 protein: ASSSRDRATNEKLF

clone size: .
J gene: TRBJ2-4
V gene: TRBV5-8
CDR3 protein: ASSWGETAKNIQY

clone size: .
J gene: TRBJ1-1
V gene: TRBV6-5
CDR3 protein: ASITGFEAF

clone size: .
J gene: TRBJ2-7
V gene: TRBV29-1
CDR3 protein: SAEVGTEQY

clone size: .
J gene: TRBJ1-2
V gene: TRBV6-1
CDR3 protein: ASSAWDRGLLNYGYT

clone size: .
J gene: TRBJ2-7
V gene: TRBV7-2
CDR3 protein: ASSLAQGAEQY

clone size: .
J gene: TRBJ2-3
V gene: TRBV29-1
CDR3 protein: SVTYLAGAPFDTDTQY

clone size: .
J gene: TRBJ2-7
V gene: TRBV28
CDR3 protein: ASNHRRTYEQY

clone size: .
J gene: TRBJ2-1
V gene: TRBV7-6
CDR3 protein: ASSLALGLASEQF

clone size: .
J gene: TRBJ2-1
V gene: TRBV7-6
CDR3 protein: ASSLARGNNEQF

clone size: .
J gene: TRBJ2-1
V gene: TRBV7-2
CDR3 protein: ASSLNGGGPSYNEQF

clone size: .
J gene: TRBJ2-7
V gene: TRBV27
CDR3 protein: ASGTGLSYEQY

clone size: once
J gene: TRBJ2-7
V gene: TRBV7-8
CDR3 protein: ASSLNGALRVYEQY

clone size: .
J gene: TRBJ2-7
V gene: TRBV27
CDR3 protein: ASSLSPRYEQY

clone size: .
J gene: TRBJ1-5
V gene: TRBV14
CDR3 protein: ASTRQDGRSNQPQH

clone size: .
J gene: TRBJ1-1
V gene: TRBV15
CDR3 protein: ATSREDGYTEAF

clone size: .
J gene: TRBJ2-7
V gene: TRBV29-1
CDR3 protein: SVRLADSYEQY

clone size: .
J gene: TRBJ1-2
V gene: TRBV18
CDR3 protein: ASSPLQGADPTPYGYT

clone size: .
J gene: TRBJ2-7
V gene: TRBV6-5
CDR3 protein: ASSYSPSGRGEQY

clone size: .
J gene: TRBJ1-2
V gene: TRBV9
CDR3 protein: ASSAGTGDYGYT

clone size: .
J gene: TRBJ2-7
V gene: TRBV11-1
CDR3 protein: ASSSQGHEQY

clone size: once
J gene: TRBJ2-5
V gene: TRBV2
CDR3 protein: ASSEGVASGRYQETQY

clone size: once
J gene: TRBJ2-1
V gene: TRBV27
CDR3 protein: ASSFAGVNEQF

clone size: .
J gene: TRBJ2-1
V gene: TRBV12-5
CDR3 protein: ASGLGEGWVEQF

clone size: .
J gene: TRBJ2-1
V gene: TRBV16
CDR3 protein: ASSQSLAETSYNEQF

clone size: .
J gene: TRBJ2-3
V gene: TRBV27
CDR3 protein: ASSSNSQGAYTDTQY

clone size: .
J gene: TRBJ2-1
V gene: TRBV29-1
CDR3 protein: SVESGRSSYNEQF

clone size: .
J gene: TRBJ1-2
V gene: TRBV5-3
CDR3 protein: ARSHYQTENYGYT

clone size: .
J gene: TRBJ1-2
V gene: TRBV5-1
CDR3 protein: ASSPISSGPYGYT

clone size: .
J gene: TRBJ2-5
V gene: TRBV10-1
CDR3 protein: ASSEGTSGMRKTQY

clone size: .
J gene: TRBJ2-5
V gene: TRBV29-1
CDR3 protein: SGTPLISGLETQY

clone size: .
J gene: TRBJ2-7
V gene: TRBV7-9
CDR3 protein: ASSLVGDTYEQY

clone size: .
J gene: TRBJ2-1
V gene: TRBV2
CDR3 protein: ASSDLVGAGEQF

clone size: .
J gene: TRBJ1-2
V gene: TRBV6-5
CDR3 protein: ASSYSPGQASGGYT

clone size: .
J gene: TRBJ2-7
V gene: TRBV30
CDR3 protein: AWSAPGPYEQY

clone size: .
J gene: TRBJ1-5
V gene: TRBV14
CDR3 protein: ASSPKDNQPQH

clone size: .
J gene: TRBJ2-7
V gene: TRBV29-1
CDR3 protein: SVGLPSRTYEQY